This T cell receptor (beta chain) came from a study of cytomegalovirus exposure and HLA in healthy donors. A word on this clone: The antigen remains undetermined.

In the PCR, 60 Vbeta and 13 Jbeta primers were used. Original data processing: The authors later counted around 80 million unique TCR beta chains, roughly 10 million of them shared. Clones were read by immunoSEQ multiplex PCR, and TCRdb kept only the in-frame ones, dropping some. That table gives V, J and clone size, and the DNA gave D and trimming. The sample has some 130,000 clones, 70% to 85% seen once. General study points: In a later analysis, parvovirus B19, influenza, CMV and Epstein-Barr virus appeared linked to several top co-occurrence clusters. Reports indicated that the classifier achieved high specificity and sensitivity in diagnosing cytomegalovirus status. TRBV6-2, TRBV6-3 and some other V segments were excluded as indistinguishable.

The germline gives CDR1 LNHDA, CDR2 SQIVND (reference sequence). Trimming took 6 bases from V and 8 from J; bases not matched to a gene: 11. The CDR3 totals 15 residues. This chain connects TRBV19 to TRBJ1-4, with 8 bases identical to TRBD1. The sample was PBMCs. This clonotype originated in a boy aged 5-17 years in good health and CMV-seronegative. The CDR3 protein is CASSVGSRGQEKLFF. For the CDR3, the DNA is TGTGCCAGTAGCGTGGGAAGCAGGGGGCAGGAAAAACTGTTTTTT.